The entry below describes one TCR beta chain. Its antigen is not known. Notes on the study in general: Greatest tumor Treg TCR overlap was with tumor naive CD4+ cells.

TCRdb called the 5' RACE reads again in MiXCR, with one record for every CDR3 protein. This table has tens of thousands of distinct CDR3 sequences, 26% appearing once. Trimming took 0 bases from V and 8 from J; bases not matched to a gene: 9. The germline V gene has CDR1 MNHEY and CDR2 SVGAGI. The CDR3 extends over 16 amino acids. Naive CD4+ cells had CD25+ Tregs removed. The rearrangement links TRBV6-5 to TRBJ1-4; TRBD1 matches 7 bases. The receptor's source is a female donor with breast cancer. Sequenced sample: naive CD4+ T cells sorted from a lymph node. The subset is: naive CD4+ T cells, CD4+CD45RA+CD25-. The CDR3 region is CASSYSHQGVEEKLFF. In DNA, the CDR3 is TGTGCCAGCAGTTACTCACATCAGGGGGTGGAAGAAAAACTGTTTTTT.